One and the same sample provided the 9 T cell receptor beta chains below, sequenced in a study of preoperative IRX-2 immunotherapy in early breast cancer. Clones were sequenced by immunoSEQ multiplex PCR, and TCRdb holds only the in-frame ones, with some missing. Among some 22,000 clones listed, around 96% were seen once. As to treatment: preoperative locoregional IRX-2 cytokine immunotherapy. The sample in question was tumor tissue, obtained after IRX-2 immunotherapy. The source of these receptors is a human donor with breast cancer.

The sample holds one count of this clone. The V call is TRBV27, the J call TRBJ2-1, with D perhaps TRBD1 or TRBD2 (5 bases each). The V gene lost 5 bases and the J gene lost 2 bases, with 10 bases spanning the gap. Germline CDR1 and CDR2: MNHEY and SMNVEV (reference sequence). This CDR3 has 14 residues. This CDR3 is CASSPGTTYNEQFF. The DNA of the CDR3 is TGTGCCAGCAGTCCCGGGACGACCTACAATGAGCAGTTCTTC.

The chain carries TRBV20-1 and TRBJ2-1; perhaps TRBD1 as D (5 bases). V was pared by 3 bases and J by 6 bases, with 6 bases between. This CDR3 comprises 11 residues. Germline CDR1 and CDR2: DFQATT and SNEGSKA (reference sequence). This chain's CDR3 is CSARTVNEQFF. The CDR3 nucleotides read TGCAGTGCTAGGACAGTCAATGAGCAGTTCTTC.

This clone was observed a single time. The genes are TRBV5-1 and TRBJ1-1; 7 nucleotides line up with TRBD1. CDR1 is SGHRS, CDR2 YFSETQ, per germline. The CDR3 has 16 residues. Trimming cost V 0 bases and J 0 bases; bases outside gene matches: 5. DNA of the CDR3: TGCGCCAGCAGCTTGGAAGCAGGGGGTATGAACACTGAAGCTTTCTTT. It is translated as CASSLEAGGMNTEAFF.

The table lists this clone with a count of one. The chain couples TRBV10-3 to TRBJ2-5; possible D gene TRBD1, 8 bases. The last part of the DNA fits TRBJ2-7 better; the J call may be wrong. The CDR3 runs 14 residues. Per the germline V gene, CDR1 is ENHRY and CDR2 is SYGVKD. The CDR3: CAAAGQVRPYEQYF. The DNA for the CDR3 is TGTGCCGCAGCGGGACAGGTCAGACCCTACGAGCAGTACTTC.

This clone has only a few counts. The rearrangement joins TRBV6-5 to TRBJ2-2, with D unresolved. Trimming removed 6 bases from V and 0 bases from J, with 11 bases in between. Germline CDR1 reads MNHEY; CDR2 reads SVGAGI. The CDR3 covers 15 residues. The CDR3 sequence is CASRPNAANTGELFF. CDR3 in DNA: TGTGCCAGCAGACCCAACGCAGCGAACACCGGGGAGCTGTTTTTT.

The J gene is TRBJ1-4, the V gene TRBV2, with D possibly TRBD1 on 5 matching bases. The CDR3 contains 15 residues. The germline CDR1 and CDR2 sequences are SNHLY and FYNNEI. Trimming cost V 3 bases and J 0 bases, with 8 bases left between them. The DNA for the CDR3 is TGTGCCAGCAGTGACCAGGGTGCAACTAATGAAAAACTGTTTTTT. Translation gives CASSDQGATNEKLFF.

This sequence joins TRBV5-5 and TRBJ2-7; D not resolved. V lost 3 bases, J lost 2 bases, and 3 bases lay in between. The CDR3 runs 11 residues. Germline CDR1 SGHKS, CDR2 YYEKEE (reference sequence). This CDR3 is CASSSTYEQYF. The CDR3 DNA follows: TGTGCCAGCAGCTCTACCTACGAGCAGTACTTC.

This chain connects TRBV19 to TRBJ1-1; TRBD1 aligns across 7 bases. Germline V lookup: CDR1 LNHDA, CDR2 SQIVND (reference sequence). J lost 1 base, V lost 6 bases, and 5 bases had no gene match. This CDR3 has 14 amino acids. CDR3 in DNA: TGTGCCAGTAGAAGGGACAGAGAGAACACTGAAGCTTTCTTT. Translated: CASRRDRENTEAFF.

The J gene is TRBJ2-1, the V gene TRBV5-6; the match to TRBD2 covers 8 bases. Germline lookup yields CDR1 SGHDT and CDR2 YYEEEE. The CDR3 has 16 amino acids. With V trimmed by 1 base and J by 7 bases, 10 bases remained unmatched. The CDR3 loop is CASSLRVSGIGNEQFF. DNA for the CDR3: TGTGCCAGCAGCTTGCGCGTTAGCGGGATAGGAAATGAGCAGTTCTTC.